The TCR beta chain described here comes from a study of blood T cell repertoires in COVID-19. Across the study: Samples taken during acute and convalescent COVID-19 were collected in the United States, Italy and Spain.

The CDR3 runs 15 residues. Germline lookup yields CDR1 MNHNY and CDR2 SVGAGI (reference sequence). V trimming: 6 bases; J trimming: 7 bases; junction bases outside the gene matches: 11. Measured with immunoSEQ multiplex PCR; TCRdb has only the in-frame clones, and not every one. The repertoire holds over 250,000 clones, with 75% to 90% as singletons. The specimen sequenced was peripheral blood. The chain has TRBV6-6 and TRBJ1-4; 7 bases fit TRBD1. This TCR was sampled from a woman aged 55-75 years with acute or convalescent COVID-19. The CDR3 loop reads CASSPTGRLGEKLFF. As DNA, the CDR3 is TGTGCCAGCAGCCCGACAGGGCGGCTCGGTGAAAAACTGTTTTTT.